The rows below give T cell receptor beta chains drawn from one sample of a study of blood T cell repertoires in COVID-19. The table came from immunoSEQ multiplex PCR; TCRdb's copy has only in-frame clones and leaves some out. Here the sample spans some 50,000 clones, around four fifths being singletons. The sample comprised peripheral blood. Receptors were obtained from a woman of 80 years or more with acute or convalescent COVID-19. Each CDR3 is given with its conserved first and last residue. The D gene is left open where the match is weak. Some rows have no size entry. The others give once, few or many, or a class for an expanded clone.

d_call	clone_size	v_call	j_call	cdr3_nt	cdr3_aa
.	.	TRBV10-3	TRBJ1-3	TGTGCCATCAGTGATGTCTCAGGGCTCTCTGGAAACACCATATATTTT	CAISDVSGLSGNTIYF
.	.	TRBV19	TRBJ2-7	TGTGCCAGTAGTATAGATCGAGGTACTGGCGTCGGCGAGCAGTACTTC	CASSIDRGTGVGEQYF
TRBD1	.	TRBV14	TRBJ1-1	TGTGCCAGCAGCCTCTTAGACAGGGAGGAAGCTTTCTTT	CASSLLDREEAFF
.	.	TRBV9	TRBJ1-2	TGTGCCAGCAGCGTAGACAGCAACTATGGCTACACCTTC	CASSVDSNYGYTF
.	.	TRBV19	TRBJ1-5	TGTGCCAGTAGTATTGGTAGATACAATCAGCCCCAGCATTTT	CASSIGRYNQPQHF
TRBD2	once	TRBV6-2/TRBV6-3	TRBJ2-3	TGTGCCAGCAGTGGGACTACTAGCACAGATACGCAGTATTTT	CASSGTTSTDTQYF
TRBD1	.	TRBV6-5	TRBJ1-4	TGTGCCAGCAGTTACCTTGGGACAGCTGAAAAACTGTTTTTT	CASSYLGTAEKLFF
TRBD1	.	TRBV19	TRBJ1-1	TGTGCCAGTTCGACCCGGGGGACAGGGGTGAACACTGAAGCTTTCTTT	CASSTRGTGVNTEAFF
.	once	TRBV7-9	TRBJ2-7	TGTGCCAGCAGCTTTGAGGGCTACGAGCAGTACTTC	CASSFEGYEQYF
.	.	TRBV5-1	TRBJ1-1	TGCGCCAGCAGCCTAGGCGGGGTTCTGAACACTGAAGCTTTCTTT	CASSLGGVLNTEAFF
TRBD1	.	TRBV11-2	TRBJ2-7	TGTGCCAGCAGCCCCAACAGGGGGCGTTCCTACGAGCAGTACTTC	CASSPNRGRSYEQYF
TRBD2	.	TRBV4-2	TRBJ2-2	TGTGCCAGCTCTAGCGGGGGGCTCACCGGGGAGCTGTTTTTT	CASSSGGLTGELFF
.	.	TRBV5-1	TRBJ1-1	TGCGCCAGCAGCTTACCACAGGGAGGGGCTTTCTTT	CASSLPQGGAFF
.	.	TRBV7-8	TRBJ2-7	TGTGCCAGCAGCTTATTTAGGACAGCTACCTACGAGCAGTACTTC	CASSLFRTATYEQYF
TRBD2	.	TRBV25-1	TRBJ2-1	TGTGCCAGCCGCGGGGGTGGGTGGGGTGAGCAGTTCTTC	CASRGGGWGEQFF
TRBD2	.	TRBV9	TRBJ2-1	TGTGCCAGCAGCCAGCCTACCGGGACTAGCGGGGGAGCTGGGAATTACAATGAGCAGTTCTTC	CASSQPTGTSGGAGNYNEQFF
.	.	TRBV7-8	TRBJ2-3	TGTGCCAGCAGCTTACGGCAGGGGACAGATACGCAGTATTTT	CASSLRQGTDTQYF
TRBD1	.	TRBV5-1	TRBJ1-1	TGCGCCAGCAGCTGGACAGGGAGGGACACTGAAGCTTTCTTT	CASSWTGRDTEAFF
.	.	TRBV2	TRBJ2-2	TGTGCCAGCAGTTATCAAGGGGCACTGAACACCGGGGAGCTGTTTTTT	CASSYQGALNTGELFF
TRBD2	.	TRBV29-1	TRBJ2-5	TGCAGCGCCACCCGTGGGGGGGTGCAAGAGACCCAGTACTTC	CSATRGGVQETQYF
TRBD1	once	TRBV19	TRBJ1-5	TGTGCCAGTAGAGACAACCCAGGGGGCGCTCAGCCCCAGCATTTT	CASRDNPGGAQPQHF
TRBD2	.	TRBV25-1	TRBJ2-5	TGTGCCAGCAGTCTGAGACTAGCGGAACCAGAGACCCAGTACTTC	CASSLRLAEPETQYF
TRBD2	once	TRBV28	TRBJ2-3	TGTGCCAGCAGTGTAGCGGGGGGGCTCATCACAGATACGCAGTATTTT	CASSVAGGLITDTQYF
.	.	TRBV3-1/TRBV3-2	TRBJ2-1	TGTGCCAGCAGCCAAGCTGAGTCAGAGCAGTTCTTC	CASSQAESEQFF
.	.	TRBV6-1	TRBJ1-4	TGTGCCAGCAGTGAAGTTGGAGGGGTCCCTGAAAAACTGTTTTTT	CASSEVGGVPEKLFF
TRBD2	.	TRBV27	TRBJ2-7	TGTGCCAGCTGGCGCGGGGGAGGCCCCTACGAGCAGTACTTC	CASWRGGGPYEQYF
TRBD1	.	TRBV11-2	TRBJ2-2	TGTGCCAGCAGCCCCCGGACAGGTGGGCGGACCGGGGAGCTGTTTTTT	CASSPRTGGRTGELFF
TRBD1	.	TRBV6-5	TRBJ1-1	TGTGCCAGCGGGACAGGGAGGATTATGAACACTGAAGCTTTCTTT	CASGTGRIMNTEAFF
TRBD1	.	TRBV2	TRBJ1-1	TGTGCCAGCAGTGGGAGACAGGGGCTGAACACTGAAGCTTTCTTT	CASSGRQGLNTEAFF
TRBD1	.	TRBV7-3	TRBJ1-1	TGTGCCAGCAGCTTAGGGCCCCCCGGGACAGGGGGAGGAGCTGAAGCTTTCTTT	CASSLGPPGTGGGAEAFF
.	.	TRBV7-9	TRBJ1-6	TGTGCCAGCAGCTTTAGCGGCGATTCACCCCTCCACTTT	CASSFSGDSPLHF
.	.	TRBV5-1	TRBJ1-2	TGCGCCAGCAGCTTCACAGGGAACTATGGCTACACCTTC	CASSFTGNYGYTF
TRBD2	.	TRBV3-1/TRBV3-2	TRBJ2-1	TGTGCCAGCAGCCAAGTTAGCGGGAGACCTCCAAGAGAGCAGTTCTTC	CASSQVSGRPPREQFF
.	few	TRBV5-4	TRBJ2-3	TGTGCCAGCAGCTTGGGACAGCGCACAGATACGCAGTATTTT	CASSLGQRTDTQYF
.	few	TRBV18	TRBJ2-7	TGTGCCAGCTCACCGGATGTGGAGGGGAGGAACTTC	CASSPDVEGRNF
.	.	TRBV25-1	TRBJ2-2	TGTGCCAGCATAGGAGGGTTGACTCTTGACACCGGGGAGCTGTTTTTT	CASIGGLTLDTGELFF
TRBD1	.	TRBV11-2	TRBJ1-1	TGTGCCAGCAGCTTTGGACAGGACACTGAAGCTTTCTTT	CASSFGQDTEAFF
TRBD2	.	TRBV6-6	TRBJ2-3	TGTGCCAGCAGTCCGCCGATTGGGGGGGGCACAGATACGCAGTATTTT	CASSPPIGGGTDTQYF
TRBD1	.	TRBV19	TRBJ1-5	TGTGCCAGTAGTATAGGGTGGGACAGGGGTAATCAGCCCCAGCATTTT	CASSIGWDRGNQPQHF
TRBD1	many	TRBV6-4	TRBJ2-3	TGTGCCAGCAGTGATGGCGGGACAGGGGATTTAGATACGCAGTATTTT	CASSDGGTGDLDTQYF
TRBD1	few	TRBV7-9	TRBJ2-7	TGTGCCAGCAGCCGACAGGGCTACGAGCAGTACTTC	CASSRQGYEQYF